The 13 T cell receptor beta chains in this list originate from one sample, sequenced in a study of CD4 T cells in relation to SARS-CoV-2 and coronaviruses. Before the COVID-19 pandemic, during about 2011-2018, CD4+ T cells were taken from unexposed donors. Isolation of CD4+ T cells took place after about eleven days in culture. These TCRs' antigens remain unknown. The table came from immunoSEQ multiplex PCR; TCRdb's copy has only in-frame clones and leaves some out. The data hold about 29,000 clones, with around 78% observed a single time. Sequenced sample: CD4+ T cells from PBMCs, cultured in vitro. The origin of the receptors is a human donor in good health.

V gene TRBV5-6 combines with J gene TRBJ2-7; 11 nucleotides line up with TRBD1. CDR1 and CDR2 (germline): SGHDT, YYEEEE. The CDR3 is made up of 15 amino acids. The V segment lost 1 base and the J segment 4 bases; nucleotides outside the gene matches: 4. In nucleotides, the CDR3 is TGTGCCAGCAGCTTGAGGACAGGGGGCTGGTACGAGCAGTACTTC. Translated: CASSLRTGGWYEQYF. The complete variable domain, with remaining parts taken from reference TRBV5-6 and TRBJ2-7, reads DAGVTQSPTHLIKTRGQQVTLRCSPKSGHDTVSWYQQALGQGPQFIFQYYEEEERQRGNFPDRFSGHQFPNYSSELNVNALLLGDSALYLCASSLRTGGWYEQYFGPGTRLTVT.

The rearrangement uses TRBV3-1 (or the pseudogene TRBV3-2) and TRBJ2-7, with D perhaps TRBD1 (6 bases). The CDR3 is 15 residues long. Germline V lookup: CDR1 LGHDT, CDR2 YNNKEL (reference sequence). Trimming took 3 bases from V and 0 from J, leaving 12 bases between them. CDR3 sequence (DNA): TGTGCCAGCAGCCAGGTACAGGGCCGCTCCTACGAGCAGTACTTC. Translating it yields CASSQVQGRSYEQYF.

The chain combines TRBV12-2 with TRBJ2-4. TRBV12-2 counts as a pseudogene. The CDR3 spans 17 residues. The chain's CDR3 is CASRLAPLPRVKNIQYF. The CDR3 nucleotides read TGTGCAAGTCGCTTAGCTCCCTTGCCCAGAGTAAAAAACATTCAGTACTTC.

There are a few counts of this clone. V gene TRBV3-1 (or the pseudogene TRBV3-2) combines with J gene TRBJ1-3; no definite D call. The CDR3 covers 15 residues. The ends were cut back, 6 bases at V and 0 bases at J, with 12 bases in the middle. In germline, CDR1 is LGHDT, CDR2 YNNKEL (reference sequence). The CDR3 coding sequence is TGTGCCAGCAGTACACGCTATAGCTCTGGAAACACCATATATTTT. It translates to CASSTRYSSGNTIYF.

The chain has TRBV3-1 (or the pseudogene TRBV3-2) and TRBJ2-5; 13 nucleotides line up with TRBD2. Germline-derived CDR1 and CDR2 are LGHDT and YNNKEL (reference sequence). J gave up 2 bases and V 1 base, and 4 bases lay outside the gene matches. This CDR3 contains 17 residues. The CDR3, as DNA: TGTGCCAGCAGCCAAGTGACTAGCGGGGGGACGCAAGAGACCCAGTACTTC. This gives the protein CASSQVTSGGTQETQYF.

CDR3 DNA sequence: TGTGCCAGCAGCTGGGGACTAGGCCCAACCGGGGAGCTGTTTTTT. Its translation is CASSWGLGPTGELFF. The chain links TRBV13 to TRBJ2-2; 8 bases are shared with TRBD2. The CDR3 is made up of 15 amino acids. Looked up from germline, CDR1 is PRHDT and CDR2 is FYEKMQ (reference sequence). The V and J ends lost 4 bases and 5 bases, in that order; junction bases with no gene match: 6.

This chain joins TRBV2 and TRBJ2-7; D may be TRBD2 (7 bases). V lost 5 bases and J 2 bases, leaving 13 bases between the germline ends. The CDR3 spans 14 residues. Germline V gene sequence: CDR1 SNHLY, CDR2 FYNNEI. CDR3 amino acids: CASSTLGGPYEQYF. The DNA for the CDR3 is TGTGCCAGCAGTACCCTCGGGGGGCCCTACGAGCAGTACTTC.

The rearrangement joins TRBV5-1 to TRBJ1-1, with 9 bases matching TRBD1. From germline, CDR1 is SGHRS and CDR2 YFSETQ. The CDR3 covers 15 residues. With 7 bases clipped from V and 2 bases from J, the junction kept 9 bases outside the gene matches. The CDR3 DNA sequence: TGCGCCAGCCGGGCGGGACAGGGCGGTAACACTGAAGCTTTCTTT. The encoded protein is CASRAGQGGNTEAFF.

The chain employs TRBV9 and TRBJ2-7; D might be TRBD2 (6 bases). The germline V gene has CDR1 SGDLS and CDR2 YYNGEE. Trimming took 4 bases from V and 2 from J, leaving 13 bases between them. The CDR3 extends over 14 amino acids. This CDR3 is CASSSGGEPYEQYF. As DNA, the CDR3 is TGTGCCAGCAGCTCCGGCGGGGAACCCTACGAGCAGTACTTC.

CDR3 DNA sequence: TGTGCCAGCAGCTTGGGCAGGGGGGTGGCTAACTATGGCTACACCTTC. Translating it yields CASSLGRGVANYGYTF. The J gene is TRBJ1-2, the V gene TRBV5-4; 7 positions match TRBD1. The CDR3 spans 16 residues. Losses at the gene ends were 0 bases for V and 0 bases for J; bases not matched to a gene: 5. In germline, CDR1 is SGHNT, CDR2 YYREEE (reference sequence).

This chain uses TRBV11-2 with TRBJ2-7, with 10 bases lining up with TRBD2. The CDR3 extends over 16 amino acids. In germline, CDR1 is SGHAT, CDR2 FQNNGV. The V and J ends lost 1 base and 5 bases, in that order; junction bases with no gene match: 8. The CDR3 nucleotides read TGTGCCAGCAGCTTAGCACGTAGCGGGAGGAGCCACGAGCAGTACTTC. It specifies CASSLARSGRSHEQYF.

This clone has only a few counts. The V call is TRBV5-1, the J call TRBJ2-1; 8 nucleotides line up with TRBD2. Germline-derived CDR1 and CDR2 are SGHRS and YFSETQ. This CDR3 comprises 16 residues. J gave up 4 bases and V 3 bases, and 9 bases lay outside the gene matches. The CDR3 nucleotides are TGCGCCAGCAGCTCTTCCACAGGACTAGCTTACAATGAGCAGTTCTTC. Protein sequence: CASSSSTGLAYNEQFF.

This sequence joins TRBV10-3 and TRBJ2-7, with D perhaps matching TRBD1 (5 bases). Germline V gives CDR1 ENHRY, CDR2 SYGVKD. V lost 6 bases and J lost 5, with 8 bases in between. This CDR3 contains 11 residues. CDR3 nucleotide sequence: TGTGCCATCAGAGGCAGGGACGAGCAGTACTTC. Protein product: CAIRGRDEQYF.